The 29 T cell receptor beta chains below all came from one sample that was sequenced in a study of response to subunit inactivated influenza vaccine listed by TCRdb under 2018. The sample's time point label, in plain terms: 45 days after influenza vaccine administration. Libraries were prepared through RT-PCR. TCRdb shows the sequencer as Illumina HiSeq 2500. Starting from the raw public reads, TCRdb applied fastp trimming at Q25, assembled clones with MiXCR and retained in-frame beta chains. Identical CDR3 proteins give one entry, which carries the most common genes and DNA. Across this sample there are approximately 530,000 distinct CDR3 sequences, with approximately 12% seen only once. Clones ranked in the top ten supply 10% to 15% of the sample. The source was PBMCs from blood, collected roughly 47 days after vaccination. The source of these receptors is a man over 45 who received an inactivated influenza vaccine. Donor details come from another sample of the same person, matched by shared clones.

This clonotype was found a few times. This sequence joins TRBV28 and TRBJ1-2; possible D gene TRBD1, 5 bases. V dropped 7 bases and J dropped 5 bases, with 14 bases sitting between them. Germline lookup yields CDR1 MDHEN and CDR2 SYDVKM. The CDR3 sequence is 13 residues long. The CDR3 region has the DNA TGTGCCAGCACCCGGGGACGGCTTTATGGCTACACCTTC. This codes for CASTRGRLYGYTF.

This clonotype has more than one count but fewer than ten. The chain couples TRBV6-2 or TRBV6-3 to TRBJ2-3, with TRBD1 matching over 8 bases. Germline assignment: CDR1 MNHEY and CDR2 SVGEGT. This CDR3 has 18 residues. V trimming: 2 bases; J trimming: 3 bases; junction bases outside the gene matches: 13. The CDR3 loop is CASSYGTGEGLGTDTQYF. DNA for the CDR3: TGTGCCAGCAGTTACGGGACAGGAGAGGGATTGGGAACAGATACGCAGTATTTT.

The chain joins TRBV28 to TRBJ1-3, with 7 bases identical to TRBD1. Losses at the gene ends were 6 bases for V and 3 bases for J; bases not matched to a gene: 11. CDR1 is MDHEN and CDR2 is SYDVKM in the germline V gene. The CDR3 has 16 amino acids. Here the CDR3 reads CASSPPTGNFGNTIYF. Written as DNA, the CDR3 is TGTGCCAGCAGCCCCCCGACAGGGAACTTTGGAAACACCATATATTTT.

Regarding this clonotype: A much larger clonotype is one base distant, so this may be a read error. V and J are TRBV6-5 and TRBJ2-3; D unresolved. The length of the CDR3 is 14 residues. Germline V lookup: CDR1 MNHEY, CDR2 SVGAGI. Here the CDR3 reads CVSSYSTLGDTQYF. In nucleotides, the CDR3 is TGTGTCAGCAGTTACTCGACGCTCGGGGATACGCAGTATTTT.

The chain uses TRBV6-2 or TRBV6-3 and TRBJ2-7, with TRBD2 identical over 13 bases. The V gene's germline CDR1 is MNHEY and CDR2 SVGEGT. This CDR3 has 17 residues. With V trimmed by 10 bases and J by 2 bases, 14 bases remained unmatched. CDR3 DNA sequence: TGTGCCACCGGATGGACTAGCGGGAGCCCTGGCCCCTACGAGCAGTACTTC. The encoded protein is CATGWTSGSPGPYEQYF.

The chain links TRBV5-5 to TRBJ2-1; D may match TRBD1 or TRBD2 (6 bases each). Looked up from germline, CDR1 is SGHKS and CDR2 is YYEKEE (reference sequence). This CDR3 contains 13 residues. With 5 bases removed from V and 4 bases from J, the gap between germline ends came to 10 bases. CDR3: CASSGGTYNEQFF. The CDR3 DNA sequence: TGTGCCAGCAGTGGCGGGACATACAATGAGCAGTTCTTC. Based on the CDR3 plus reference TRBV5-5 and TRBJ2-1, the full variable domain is DAGVTQSPTHLIKTRGQQVTLRCSPISGHKSVSWYQQVLGQGPQFIFQYYEKEERGRGNFPDRFSARQFPNYSSELNVNALLLGDSALYLCASSGGTYNEQFFGPGTRLTVL.

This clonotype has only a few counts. The CDR3 sequence is CASSYRLASSYEQYF. CDR3 bases: TGTGCCAGCAGTTATCGACTAGCGAGTTCCTACGAGCAGTACTTC. The chain recombines TRBV12-3 or TRBV12-4 with TRBJ2-7; TRBD2 matches 8 bases. J lost 1 base, V lost 4 bases, and 6 bases had no gene match. The CDR3 extends over 15 amino acids.

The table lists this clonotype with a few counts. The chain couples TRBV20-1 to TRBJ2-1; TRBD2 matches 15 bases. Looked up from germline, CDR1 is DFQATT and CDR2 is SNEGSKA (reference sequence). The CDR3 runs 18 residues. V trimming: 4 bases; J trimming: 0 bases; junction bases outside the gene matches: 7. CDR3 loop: CSAIGTSGRSSSYNEQFF. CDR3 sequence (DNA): TGCAGTGCTATTGGGACTAGCGGGAGGTCGAGCTCCTACAATGAGCAGTTCTTC.

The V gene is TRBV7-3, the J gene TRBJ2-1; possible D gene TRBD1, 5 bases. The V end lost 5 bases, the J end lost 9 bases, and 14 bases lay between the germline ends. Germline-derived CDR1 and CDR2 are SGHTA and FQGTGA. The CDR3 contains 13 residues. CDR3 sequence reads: CASSAAHRGEQFF. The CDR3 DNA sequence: TGTGCCAGCAGCGCGGCTCATAGGGGTGAGCAGTTCTTC.

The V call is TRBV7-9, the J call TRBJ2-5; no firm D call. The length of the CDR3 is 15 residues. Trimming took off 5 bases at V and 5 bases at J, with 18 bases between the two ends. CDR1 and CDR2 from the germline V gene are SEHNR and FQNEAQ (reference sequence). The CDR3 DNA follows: TGTGCCAGCAGCACCCCGGTGGGTCTGAGGGAGACCCAGTACTTC. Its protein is CASSTPVGLRETQYF.

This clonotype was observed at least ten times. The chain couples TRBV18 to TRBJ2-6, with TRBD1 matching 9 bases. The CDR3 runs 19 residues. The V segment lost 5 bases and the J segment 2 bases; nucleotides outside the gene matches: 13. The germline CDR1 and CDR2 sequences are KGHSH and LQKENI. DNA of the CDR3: TGTGCCAGCTCATCAGTCTCGGGACAGGGAAAGACTGGGGCCAACGTCCTGACTTTC. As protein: CASSSVSGQGKTGANVLTF.

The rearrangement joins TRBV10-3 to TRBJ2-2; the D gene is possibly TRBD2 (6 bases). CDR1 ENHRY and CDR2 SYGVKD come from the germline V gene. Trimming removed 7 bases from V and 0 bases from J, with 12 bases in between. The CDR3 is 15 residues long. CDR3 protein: CAIKKEGSNTGELFF. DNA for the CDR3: TGTGCCATCAAAAAGGAGGGATCGAACACCGGGGAGCTGTTTTTT.

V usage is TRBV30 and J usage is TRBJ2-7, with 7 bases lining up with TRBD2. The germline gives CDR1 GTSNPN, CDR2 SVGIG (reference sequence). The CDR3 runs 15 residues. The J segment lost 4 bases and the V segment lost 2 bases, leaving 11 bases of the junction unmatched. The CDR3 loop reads CAWSPWDGRRYEQYF. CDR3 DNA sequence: TGTGCCTGGAGTCCATGGGACGGGAGGCGGTACGAGCAGTACTTC. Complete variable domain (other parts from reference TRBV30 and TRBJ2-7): SQTIHQWPATLVQPVGSPLSLECTVEGTSNPNLYWYRQAAGRGLQLLFYSVGIGQISSEVPQNLSASRPQDRQFILSSKKLLLSDSGFYLCAWSPWDGRRYEQYFGPGTRLTVT.

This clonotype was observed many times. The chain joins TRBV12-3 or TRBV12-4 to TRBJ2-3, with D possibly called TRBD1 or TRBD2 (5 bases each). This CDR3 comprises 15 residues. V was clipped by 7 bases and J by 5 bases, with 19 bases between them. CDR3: CASNKGALRGDTQYF. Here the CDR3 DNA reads TGTGCCAGCAATAAAGGGGCTCTCCGGGGAGATACGCAGTATTTT.

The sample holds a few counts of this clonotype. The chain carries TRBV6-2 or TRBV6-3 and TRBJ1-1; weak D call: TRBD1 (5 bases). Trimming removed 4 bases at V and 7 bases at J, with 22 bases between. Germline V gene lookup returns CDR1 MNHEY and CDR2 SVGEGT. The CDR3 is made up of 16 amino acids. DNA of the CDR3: TGTGCCAGCAGTTTACGCGCCGGGGCGGGAACCCTTGAAGCTTTCTTT. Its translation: CASSLRAGAGTLEAFF.

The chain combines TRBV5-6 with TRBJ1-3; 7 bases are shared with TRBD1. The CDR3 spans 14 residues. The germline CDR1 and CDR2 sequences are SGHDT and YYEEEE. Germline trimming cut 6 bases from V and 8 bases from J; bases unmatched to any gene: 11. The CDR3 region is CASNYPRDSHTIYF. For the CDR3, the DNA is TGTGCCAGCAACTACCCCCGGGACAGCCACACCATATATTTT. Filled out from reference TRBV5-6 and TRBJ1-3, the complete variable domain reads DAGVTQSPTHLIKTRGQQVTLRCSPKSGHDTVSWYQQALGQGPQFIFQYYEEEERQRGNFPDRFSGHQFPNYSSELNVNALLLGDSALYLCASNYPRDSHTIYFGEGSWLTVV.

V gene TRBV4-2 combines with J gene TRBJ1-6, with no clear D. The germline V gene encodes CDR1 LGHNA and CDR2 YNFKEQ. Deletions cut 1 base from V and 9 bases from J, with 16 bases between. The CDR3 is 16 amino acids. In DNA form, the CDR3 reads TGTGCCAGCAGCCAAGCGGGGAATAGGCGCAGTTCACCCCTCCACTTT. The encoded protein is CASSQAGNRRSSPLHF.

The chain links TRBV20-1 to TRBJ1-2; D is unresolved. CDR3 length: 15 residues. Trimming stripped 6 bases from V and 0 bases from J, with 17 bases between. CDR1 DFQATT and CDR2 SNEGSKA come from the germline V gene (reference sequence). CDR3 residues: CSAPLRRQSNYGYTF. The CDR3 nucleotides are TGCAGTGCACCCTTAAGGCGACAATCTAACTATGGCTACACCTTC.

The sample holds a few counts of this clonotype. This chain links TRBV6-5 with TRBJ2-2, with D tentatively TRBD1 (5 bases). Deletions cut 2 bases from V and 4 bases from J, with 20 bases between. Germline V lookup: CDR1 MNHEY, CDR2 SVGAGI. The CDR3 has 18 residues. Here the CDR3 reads CASSYHPNLQGATGELFF. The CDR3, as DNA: TGTGCCAGCAGTTACCATCCAAACCTCCAGGGTGCCACCGGGGAGCTGTTTTTT.

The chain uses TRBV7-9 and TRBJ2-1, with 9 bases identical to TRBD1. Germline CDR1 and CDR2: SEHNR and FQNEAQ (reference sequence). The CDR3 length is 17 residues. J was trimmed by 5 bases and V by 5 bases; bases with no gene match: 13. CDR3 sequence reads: CASSPTVRDRANNEQFF. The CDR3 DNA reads TGTGCCAGCAGCCCTACCGTCCGGGACAGGGCAAACAATGAGCAGTTCTTC.

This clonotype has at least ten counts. CDR3 nucleotides: TGCAGCGTTGTGAGCGGGACAGGGACCTATGGCTACACCTTC. Translation gives CSVVSGTGTYGYTF. The chain is built from TRBV29-1 and TRBJ1-2; 9 bases fit TRBD1. Per germline, CDR1 SQVTM and CDR2 ANQGSEA. CDR3 size: 14 residues. J was trimmed by 4 bases and V by 4 bases; bases with no gene match: 7.

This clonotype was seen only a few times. CDR3 sequence: CASSTRTPTPYNEQFF. CDR3 bases: TGTGCCAGCAGCACCCGGACGCCGACCCCCTACAATGAGCAGTTCTTC. The chain has TRBV28 and TRBJ2-1; D is ambiguous. V shed 6 bases and J shed 2 bases, with 17 bases lying between them. Germline V CDR1 and CDR2: MDHEN, SYDVKM. This CDR3 spans 16 amino acids.

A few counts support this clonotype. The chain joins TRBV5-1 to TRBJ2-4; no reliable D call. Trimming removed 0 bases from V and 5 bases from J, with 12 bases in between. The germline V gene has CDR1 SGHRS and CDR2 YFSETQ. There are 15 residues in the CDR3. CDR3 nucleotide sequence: TGCGCCAGCAGCTTGGCCTTCGGAGTCCAAAACATTCAGTACTTC. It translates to CASSLAFGVQNIQYF.

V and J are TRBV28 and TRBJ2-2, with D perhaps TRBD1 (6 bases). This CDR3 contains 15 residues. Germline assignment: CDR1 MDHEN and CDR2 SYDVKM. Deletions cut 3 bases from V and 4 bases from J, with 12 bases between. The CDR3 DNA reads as TGTGCCAGCAGTTTTGCAGGGGCCCGCACCGGGGAGCTGTTTTTT. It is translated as CASSFAGARTGELFF.

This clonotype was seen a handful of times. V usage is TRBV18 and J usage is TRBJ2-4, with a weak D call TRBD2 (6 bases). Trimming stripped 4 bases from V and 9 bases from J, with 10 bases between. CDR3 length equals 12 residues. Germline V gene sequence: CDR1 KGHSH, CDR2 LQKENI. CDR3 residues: CASSREGGIQYF. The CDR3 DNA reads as TGTGCCAGCTCACGCGAGGGAGGCATTCAGTACTTC.

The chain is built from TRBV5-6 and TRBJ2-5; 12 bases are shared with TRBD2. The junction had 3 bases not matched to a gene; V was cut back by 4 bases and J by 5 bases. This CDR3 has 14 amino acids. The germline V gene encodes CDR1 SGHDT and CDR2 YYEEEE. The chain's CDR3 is CASSLAGGWETQYF. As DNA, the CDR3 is TGTGCCAGCAGCCTAGCGGGAGGGTGGGAGACCCAGTACTTC.

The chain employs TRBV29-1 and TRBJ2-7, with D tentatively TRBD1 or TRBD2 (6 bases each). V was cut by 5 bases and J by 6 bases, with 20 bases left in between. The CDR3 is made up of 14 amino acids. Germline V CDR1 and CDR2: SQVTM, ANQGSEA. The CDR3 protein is CSVSRRGILPEQYF. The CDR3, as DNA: TGCAGCGTTTCAAGGAGGGGGATCCTACCCGAGCAGTACTTC.

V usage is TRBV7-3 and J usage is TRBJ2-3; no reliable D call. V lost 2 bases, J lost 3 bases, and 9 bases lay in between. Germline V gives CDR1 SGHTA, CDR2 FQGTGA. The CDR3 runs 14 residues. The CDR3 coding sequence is TGTGCCAGCAGCTTACCGATGTATACAGATACGCAGTATTTT. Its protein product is CASSLPMYTDTQYF.

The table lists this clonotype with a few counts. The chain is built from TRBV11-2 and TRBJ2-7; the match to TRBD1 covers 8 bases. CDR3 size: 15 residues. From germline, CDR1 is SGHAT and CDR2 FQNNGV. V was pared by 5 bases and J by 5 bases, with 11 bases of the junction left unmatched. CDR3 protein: CASSTVTGVVDEQYF. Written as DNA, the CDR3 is TGTGCCAGCAGCACTGTGACAGGGGTAGTTGACGAGCAGTACTTC.